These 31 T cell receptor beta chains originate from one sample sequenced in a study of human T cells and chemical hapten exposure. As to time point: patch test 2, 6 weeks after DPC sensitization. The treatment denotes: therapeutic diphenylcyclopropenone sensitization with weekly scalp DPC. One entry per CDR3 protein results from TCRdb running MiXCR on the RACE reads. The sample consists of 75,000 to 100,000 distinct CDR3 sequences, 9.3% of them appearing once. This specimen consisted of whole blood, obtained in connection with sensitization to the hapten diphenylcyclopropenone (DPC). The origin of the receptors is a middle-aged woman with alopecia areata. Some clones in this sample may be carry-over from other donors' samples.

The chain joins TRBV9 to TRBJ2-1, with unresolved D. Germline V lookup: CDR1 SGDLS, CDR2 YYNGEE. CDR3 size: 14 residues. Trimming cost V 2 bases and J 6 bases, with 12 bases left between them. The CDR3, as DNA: TGTGCCAGCAGCGTGACGTCAGTACTCAATGAGCAGTTCTTC. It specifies CASSVTSVLNEQFF.

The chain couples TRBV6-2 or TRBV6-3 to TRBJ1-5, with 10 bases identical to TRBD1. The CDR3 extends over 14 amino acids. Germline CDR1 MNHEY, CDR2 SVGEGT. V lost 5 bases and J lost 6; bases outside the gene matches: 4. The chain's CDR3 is CASSTWTGGQPQHF. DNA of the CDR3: TGTGCCAGCAGTACCTGGACAGGGGGTCAGCCCCAGCATTTT.

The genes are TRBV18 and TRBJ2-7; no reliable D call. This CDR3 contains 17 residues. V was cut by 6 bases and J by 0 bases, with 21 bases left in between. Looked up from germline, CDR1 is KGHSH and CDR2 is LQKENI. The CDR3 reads CASSYTMPARSSYEQYF. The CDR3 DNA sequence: TGTGCCAGCTCCTACACCATGCCAGCCCGAAGCTCCTACGAGCAGTACTTC.

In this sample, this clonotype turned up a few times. The CDR3 spells CASAMEPSGPTSYEQYF. In nucleotides, the CDR3 is TGCGCCAGCGCCATGGAGCCTAGCGGGCCGACATCCTACGAGCAGTACTTC. The chain links TRBV5-1 to TRBJ2-7; TRBD2 agrees at 8 bases. V shed 7 bases, J shed 1 base, and the junction held 16 bases outside the gene matches. CDR3 length: 17 residues. Germline V gene lookup returns CDR1 SGHRS and CDR2 YFSETQ. Supplemented by reference TRBV5-1 and TRBJ2-7, the full variable domain reads KAGVTQTPRYLIKTRGQQVTLSCSPISGHRSVSWYQQTPGQGLQFLFEYFSETQRNKGNFPGRFSGRQFSNSRSEMNVSTLELGDSALYLCASAMEPSGPTSYEQYFGPGTRLTVT.

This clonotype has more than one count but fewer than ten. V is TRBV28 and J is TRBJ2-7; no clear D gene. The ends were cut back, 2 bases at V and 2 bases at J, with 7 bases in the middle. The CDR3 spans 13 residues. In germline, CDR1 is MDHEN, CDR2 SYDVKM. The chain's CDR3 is CASSLATAYEQYF. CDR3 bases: TGTGCCAGCAGTTTAGCCACTGCCTACGAGCAGTACTTC. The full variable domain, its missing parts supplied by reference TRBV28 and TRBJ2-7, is DVKVTQSSRYLVKRTGEKVFLECVQDMDHENMFWYRQDPGLGLRLIYFSYDVKMKEKGDIPEGYSVSREKKERFSLILESASTNQTSMYLCASSLATAYEQYFGPGTRLTVT.

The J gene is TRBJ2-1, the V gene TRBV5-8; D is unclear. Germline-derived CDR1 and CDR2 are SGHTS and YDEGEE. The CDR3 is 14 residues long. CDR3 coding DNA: TGTGTCACCAAGGACGGCGACGTTTACAATGAGCAGTTCTTC. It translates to CVTKDGDVYNEQFF.

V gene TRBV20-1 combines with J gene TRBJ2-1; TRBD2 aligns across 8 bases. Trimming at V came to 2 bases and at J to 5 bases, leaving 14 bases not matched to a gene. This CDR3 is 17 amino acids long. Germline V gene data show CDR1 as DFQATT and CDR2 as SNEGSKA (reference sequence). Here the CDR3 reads CSARLPGTSGLNNEQFF. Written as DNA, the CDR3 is TGCAGTGCTAGACTACCGGGAACTAGCGGTTTAAACAATGAGCAGTTCTTC.

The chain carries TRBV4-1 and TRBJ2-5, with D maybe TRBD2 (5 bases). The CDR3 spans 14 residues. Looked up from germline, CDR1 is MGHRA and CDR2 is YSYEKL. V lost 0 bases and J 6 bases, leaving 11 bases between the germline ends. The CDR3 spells CASSQDLTSQTQYF. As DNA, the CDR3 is TGCGCCAGCAGCCAAGATCTCACTAGTCAGACCCAGTACTTC.

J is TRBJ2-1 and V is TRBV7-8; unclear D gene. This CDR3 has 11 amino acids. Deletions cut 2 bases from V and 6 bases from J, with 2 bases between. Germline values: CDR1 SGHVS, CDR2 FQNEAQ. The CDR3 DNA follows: TGTGCCAGCAGCTTACCCAATGAGCAGTTCTTC. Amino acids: CASSLPNEQFF.

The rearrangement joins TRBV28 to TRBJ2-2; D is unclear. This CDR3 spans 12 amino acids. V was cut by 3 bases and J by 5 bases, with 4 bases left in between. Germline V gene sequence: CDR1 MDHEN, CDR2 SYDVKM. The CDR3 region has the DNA TGTGCCAGCAGTTTGCCGACCGGGGAGCTGTTTTTT. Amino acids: CASSLPTGELFF.

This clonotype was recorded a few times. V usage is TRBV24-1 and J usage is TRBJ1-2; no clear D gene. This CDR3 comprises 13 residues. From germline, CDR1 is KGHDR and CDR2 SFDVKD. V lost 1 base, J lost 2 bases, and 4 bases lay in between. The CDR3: CATSDFPNYGYTF. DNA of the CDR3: TGTGCCACCAGTGATTTCCCGAACTATGGCTACACCTTC.

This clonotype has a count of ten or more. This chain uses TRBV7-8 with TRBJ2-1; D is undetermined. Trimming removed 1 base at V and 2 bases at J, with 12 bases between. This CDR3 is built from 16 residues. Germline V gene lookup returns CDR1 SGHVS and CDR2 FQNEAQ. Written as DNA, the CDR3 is TGTGCCAGCAGCTTAGTGGGTGGCAGAACCTACAATGAGCAGTTCTTC. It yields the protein CASSLVGGRTYNEQFF.

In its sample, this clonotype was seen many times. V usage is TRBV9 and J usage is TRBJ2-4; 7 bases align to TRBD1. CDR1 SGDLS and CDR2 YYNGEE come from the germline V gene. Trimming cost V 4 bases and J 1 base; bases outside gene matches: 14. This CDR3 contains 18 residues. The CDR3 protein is CASSISKDRVGAKNIQYF. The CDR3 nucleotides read TGTGCCAGCAGCATTAGCAAAGACAGGGTCGGGGCCAAAAACATTCAGTACTTC.

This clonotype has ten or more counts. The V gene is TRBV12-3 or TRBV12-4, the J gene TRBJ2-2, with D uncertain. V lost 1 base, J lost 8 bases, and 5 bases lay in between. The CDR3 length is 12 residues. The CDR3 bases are TGTGCCAGCAGTTTAGTCCGGGGGGAGCTGTTTTTT. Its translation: CASSLVRGELFF.

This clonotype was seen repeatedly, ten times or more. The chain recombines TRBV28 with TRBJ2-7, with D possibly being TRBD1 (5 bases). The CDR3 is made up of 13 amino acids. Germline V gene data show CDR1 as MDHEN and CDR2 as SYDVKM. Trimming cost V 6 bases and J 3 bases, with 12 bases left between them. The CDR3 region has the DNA TGTGCCAGCAGACGACCGACAGACTACGAGCAGTACTTC. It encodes CASRRPTDYEQYF.

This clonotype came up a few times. The CDR3 spells CASSSGQGRLPEAFF. CDR3 DNA: TGTGCCAGCAGTTCGGGACAGGGAAGACTCCCTGAAGCTTTCTTT. The chain is built from TRBV6-6 and TRBJ1-1; 9 nucleotides line up with TRBD1. V trimming: 4 bases; J trimming: 6 bases; junction bases outside the gene matches: 9. The CDR3 loop spans 15 amino acids. From germline, CDR1 is MNHNY and CDR2 SVGAGI (reference sequence).

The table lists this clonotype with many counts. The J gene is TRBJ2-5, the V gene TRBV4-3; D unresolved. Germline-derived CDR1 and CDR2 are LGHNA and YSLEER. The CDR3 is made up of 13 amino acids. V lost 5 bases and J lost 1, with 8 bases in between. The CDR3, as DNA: TGCGCCAGCAGCGGAGCGCTCCAAGAGACCCAGTACTTC. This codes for CASSGALQETQYF.

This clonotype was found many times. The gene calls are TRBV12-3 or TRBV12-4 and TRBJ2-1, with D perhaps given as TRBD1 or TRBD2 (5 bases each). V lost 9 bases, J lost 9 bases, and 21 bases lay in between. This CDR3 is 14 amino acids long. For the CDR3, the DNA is TGTGCCAGTGGCCCTGGTCGGGGCAATCCTGAGCAGTTCTTC. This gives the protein CASGPGRGNPEQFF.

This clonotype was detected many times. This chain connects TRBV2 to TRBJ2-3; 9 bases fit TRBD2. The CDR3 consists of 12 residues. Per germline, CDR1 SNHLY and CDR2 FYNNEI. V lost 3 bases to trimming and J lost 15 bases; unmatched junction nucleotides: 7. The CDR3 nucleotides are TGTGCCAGCAGTGAGGGCGGGAGGGCCAATTATTTT. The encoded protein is CASSEGGRANYF.

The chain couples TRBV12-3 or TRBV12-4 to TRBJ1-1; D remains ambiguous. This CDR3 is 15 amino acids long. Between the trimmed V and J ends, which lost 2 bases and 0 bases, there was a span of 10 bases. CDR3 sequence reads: CASSLSQNMNTEAFF. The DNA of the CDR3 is TGTGCCAGCAGTTTAAGCCAGAACATGAACACTGAAGCTTTCTTT.

CDR3 amino acids: CATSPEGASYTF. CDR3 DNA: TGTGCCACCAGCCCTGAAGGGGCGAGCTACACCTTC. V gene TRBV24-1 combines with J gene TRBJ1-2, with D perhaps TRBD1 (5 bases). Germline CDR1 KGHDR, CDR2 SFDVKD. The CDR3 is made up of 12 amino acids. Trimming took off 7 bases at V and 9 bases at J, with 14 bases between the two ends.

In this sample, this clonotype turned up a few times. The CDR3 here is CASSFLLAGTNTGELFF. In DNA, the CDR3 is TGTGCCAGCAGTTTCCTGTTGGCGGGTACTAACACCGGGGAGCTGTTTTTT. This chain joins TRBV28 and TRBJ2-2; D may be TRBD2 (5 bases). In germline, CDR1 is MDHEN, CDR2 SYDVKM. Trimming cost V 3 bases and J 2 bases, with 16 bases left between them. The CDR3 consists of 17 residues. Full variable domain (remainder filled in from reference TRBV28 and TRBJ2-2): DVKVTQSSRYLVKRTGEKVFLECVQDMDHENMFWYRQDPGLGLRLIYFSYDVKMKEKGDIPEGYSVSREKKERFSLILESASTNQTSMYLCASSFLLAGTNTGELFFGEGSRLTVL.

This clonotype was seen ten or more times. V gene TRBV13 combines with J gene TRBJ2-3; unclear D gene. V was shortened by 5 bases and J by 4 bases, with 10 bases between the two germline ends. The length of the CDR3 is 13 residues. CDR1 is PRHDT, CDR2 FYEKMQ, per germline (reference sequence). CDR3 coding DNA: TGTGCCAGCAGCCCCAACAGCGCAGATACGCAGTATTTT. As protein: CASSPNSADTQYF.

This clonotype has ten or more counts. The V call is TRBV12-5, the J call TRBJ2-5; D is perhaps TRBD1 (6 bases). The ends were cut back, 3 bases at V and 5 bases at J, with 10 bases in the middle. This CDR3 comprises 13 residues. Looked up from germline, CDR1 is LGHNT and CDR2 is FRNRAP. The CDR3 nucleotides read TGTGCTAGTGGTTTTGGGGGCGAGGAGACCCAGTACTTC. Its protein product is CASGFGGEETQYF.

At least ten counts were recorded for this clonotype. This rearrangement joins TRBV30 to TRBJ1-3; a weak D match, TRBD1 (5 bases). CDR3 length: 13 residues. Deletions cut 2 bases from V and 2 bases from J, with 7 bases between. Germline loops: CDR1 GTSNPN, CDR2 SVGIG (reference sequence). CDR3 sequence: CAWSTGPGNTIYF. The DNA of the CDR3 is TGTGCCTGGAGTACGGGGCCTGGAAACACCATATATTTT.

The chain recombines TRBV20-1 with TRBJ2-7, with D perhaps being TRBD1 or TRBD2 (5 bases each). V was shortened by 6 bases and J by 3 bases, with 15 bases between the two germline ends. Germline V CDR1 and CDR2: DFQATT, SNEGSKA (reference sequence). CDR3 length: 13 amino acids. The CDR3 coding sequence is TGCAGTGCGAGCCCGGGGCAGGACTACGAGCAGTACTTC. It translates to CSASPGQDYEQYF.

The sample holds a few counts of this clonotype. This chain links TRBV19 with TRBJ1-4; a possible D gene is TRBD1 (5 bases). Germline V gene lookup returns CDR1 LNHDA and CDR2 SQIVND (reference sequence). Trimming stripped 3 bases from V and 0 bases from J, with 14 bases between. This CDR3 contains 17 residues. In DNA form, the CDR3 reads TGTGCCAGTAGTATCCTCAGGGCAATTGCAACTAATGAAAAACTGTTTTTT. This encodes CASSILRAIATNEKLFF.

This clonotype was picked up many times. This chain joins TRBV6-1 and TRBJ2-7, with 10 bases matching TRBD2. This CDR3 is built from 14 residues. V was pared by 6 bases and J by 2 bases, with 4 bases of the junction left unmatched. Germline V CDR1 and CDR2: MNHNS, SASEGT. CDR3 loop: CASRPGTSAYEQYF. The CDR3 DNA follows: TGTGCCAGCAGGCCCGGGACTAGCGCCTACGAGCAGTACTTC.

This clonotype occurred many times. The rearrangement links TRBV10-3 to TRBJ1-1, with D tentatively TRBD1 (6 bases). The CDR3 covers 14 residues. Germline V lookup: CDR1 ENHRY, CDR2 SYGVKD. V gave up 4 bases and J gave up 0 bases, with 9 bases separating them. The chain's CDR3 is CAISAGQLNTEAFF. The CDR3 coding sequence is TGTGCCATCAGTGCTGGACAGTTGAACACTGAAGCTTTCTTT.

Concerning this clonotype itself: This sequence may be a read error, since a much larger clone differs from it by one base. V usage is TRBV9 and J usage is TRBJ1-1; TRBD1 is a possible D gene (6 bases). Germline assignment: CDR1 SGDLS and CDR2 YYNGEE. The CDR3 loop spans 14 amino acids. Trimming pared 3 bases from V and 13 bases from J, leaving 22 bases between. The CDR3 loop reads CASSASYHRVRVFF. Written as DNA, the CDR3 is TGTGCCAGCAGCGCAAGCTATCACAGGGTACGGGTTTTCTTT.

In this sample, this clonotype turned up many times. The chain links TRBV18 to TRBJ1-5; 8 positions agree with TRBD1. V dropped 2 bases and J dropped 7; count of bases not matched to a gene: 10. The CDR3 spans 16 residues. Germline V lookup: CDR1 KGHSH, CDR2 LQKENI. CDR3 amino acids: CASSPSAGGAGQPQHF. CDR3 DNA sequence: TGTGCCAGCTCACCATCGGCAGGGGGCGCAGGGCAGCCCCAGCATTTT.